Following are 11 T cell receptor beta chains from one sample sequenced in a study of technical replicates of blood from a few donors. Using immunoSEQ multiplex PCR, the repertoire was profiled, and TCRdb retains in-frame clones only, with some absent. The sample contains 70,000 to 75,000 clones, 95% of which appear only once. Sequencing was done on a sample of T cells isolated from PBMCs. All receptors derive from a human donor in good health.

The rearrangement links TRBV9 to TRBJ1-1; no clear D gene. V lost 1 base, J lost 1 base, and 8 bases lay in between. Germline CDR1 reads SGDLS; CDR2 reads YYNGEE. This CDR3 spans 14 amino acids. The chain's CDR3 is CASSVSSGNTEAFF. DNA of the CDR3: TGTGCCAGCAGCGTATCTTCAGGGAACACTGAAGCTTTCTTT.

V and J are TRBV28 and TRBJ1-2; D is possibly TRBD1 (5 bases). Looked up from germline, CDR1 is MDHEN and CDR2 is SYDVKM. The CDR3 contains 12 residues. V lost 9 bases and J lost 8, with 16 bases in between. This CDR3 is CASSVRGEGYTF. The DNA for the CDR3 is TGTGCCAGTTCGGTAAGGGGCGAGGGCTACACCTTC.

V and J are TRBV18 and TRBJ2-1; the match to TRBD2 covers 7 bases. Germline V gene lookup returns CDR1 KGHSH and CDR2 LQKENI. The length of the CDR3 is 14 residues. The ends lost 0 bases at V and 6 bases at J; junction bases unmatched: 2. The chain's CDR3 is CASSPPGLGNEQFF. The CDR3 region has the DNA TGTGCCAGCTCACCACCCGGACTAGGCAATGAGCAGTTCTTC.

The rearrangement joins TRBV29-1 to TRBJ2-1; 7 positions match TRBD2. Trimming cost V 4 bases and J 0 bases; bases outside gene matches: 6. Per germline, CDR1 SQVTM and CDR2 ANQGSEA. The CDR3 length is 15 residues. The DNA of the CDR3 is TGCAGCGTTGTCTGGGGGGGTAGCTCCTACAATGAGCAGTTCTTC. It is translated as CSVVWGGSSYNEQFF.

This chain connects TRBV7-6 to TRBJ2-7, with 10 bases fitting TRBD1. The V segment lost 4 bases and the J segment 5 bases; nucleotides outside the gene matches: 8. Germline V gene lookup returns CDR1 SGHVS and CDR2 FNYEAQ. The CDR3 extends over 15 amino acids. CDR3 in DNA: TGTGCCAGCAGCTCCCGCGACAGGGGGCTCAACGAGCAGTACTTC. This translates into CASSSRDRGLNEQYF. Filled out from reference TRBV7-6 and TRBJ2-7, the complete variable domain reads GAGVSQSPRYKVTKRGQDVALRCDPISGHVSLYWYRQALGQGPEFLTYFNYEAQQDKSGLPNDRFSAERPEGSISTLTIQRTEQRDSAMYRCASSSRDRGLNEQYFGPGTRLTVT.

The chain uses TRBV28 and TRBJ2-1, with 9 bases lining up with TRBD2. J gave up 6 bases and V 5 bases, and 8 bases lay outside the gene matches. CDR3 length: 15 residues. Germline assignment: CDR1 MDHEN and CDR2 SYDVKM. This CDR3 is CASSLSGRQGNEQFF. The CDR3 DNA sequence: TGTGCCAGCAGTCTGAGCGGGAGGCAGGGCAATGAGCAGTTCTTC.

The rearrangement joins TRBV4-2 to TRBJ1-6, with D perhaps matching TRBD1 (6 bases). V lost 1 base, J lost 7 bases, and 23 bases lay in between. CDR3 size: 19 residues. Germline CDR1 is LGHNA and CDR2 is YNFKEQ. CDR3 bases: TGTGCCAGCAGCCAAGTACTCAGGGGTTCACAGGTGGGGAATTCACCCCTCCACTTT. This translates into CASSQVLRGSQVGNSPLHF.

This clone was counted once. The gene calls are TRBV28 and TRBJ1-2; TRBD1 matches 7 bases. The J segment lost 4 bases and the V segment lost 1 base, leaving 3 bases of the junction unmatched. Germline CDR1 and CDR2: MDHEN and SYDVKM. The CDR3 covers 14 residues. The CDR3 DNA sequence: TGTGCCAGCAGTTTATTTCGGGACAGCTATGGCTACACCTTC. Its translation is CASSLFRDSYGYTF.

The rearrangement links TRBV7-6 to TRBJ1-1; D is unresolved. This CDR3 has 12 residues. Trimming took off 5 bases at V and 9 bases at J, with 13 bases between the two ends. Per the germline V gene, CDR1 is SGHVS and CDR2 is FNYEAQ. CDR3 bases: TGTGCCAGCAGCCCACTCCTGCCCAAAGCTTTCTTT. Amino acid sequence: CASSPLLPKAFF. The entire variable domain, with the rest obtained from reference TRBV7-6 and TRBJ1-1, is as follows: GAGVSQSPRYKVTKRGQDVALRCDPISGHVSLYWYRQALGQGPEFLTYFNYEAQQDKSGLPNDRFSAERPEGSISTLTIQRTEQRDSAMYRCASSPLLPKAFFGQGTRLTVV.

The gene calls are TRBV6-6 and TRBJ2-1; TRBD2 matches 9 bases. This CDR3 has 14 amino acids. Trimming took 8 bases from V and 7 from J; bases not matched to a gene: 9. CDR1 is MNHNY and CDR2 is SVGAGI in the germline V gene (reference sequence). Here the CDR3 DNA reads TGTGCCAGCGGGTTTAGCGGGGGTAATAATGAGCAGTTCTTC. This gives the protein CASGFSGGNNEQFF.

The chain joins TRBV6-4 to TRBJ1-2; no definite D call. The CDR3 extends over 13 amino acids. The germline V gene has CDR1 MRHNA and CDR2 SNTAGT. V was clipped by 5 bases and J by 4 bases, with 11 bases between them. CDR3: CASSSQSFYGYTF. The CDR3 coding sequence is TGTGCCAGCAGTTCACAGTCGTTCTATGGCTACACCTTC.